This is a list of T cell receptor beta chains from one sample in a study of T cells after yellow fever vaccination. A single record per CDR3 protein comes from TCRdb applying MiXCR to the 5' RACE reads. The sample lists 300,000 to 400,000 distinct CDR3 sequences, roughly 8.7% occurring once. The specimen comprised PBMCs, sampled on the day of the first yellow fever vaccination. The receptors were gathered from a man between 18 and 35 years old who received the YFV17D yellow fever vaccine. Both conserved end residues are part of each CDR3. Fields, in order: clone size, J gene, V gene, D gene, CDR3 DNA, CDR3 protein. D genes are given only for firm matches. The listing skips clone size in some rows; elsewhere it reads once, few, many or a size class.

clone_size: few; j_call: TRBJ1-6; v_call: TRBV27; d_call: NA; cdr3_nt: TGTGCCAGCAGTCCCTGGATCGGGAGGGATTCACCCCTCCACTTT; cdr3_aa: CASSPWIGRDSPLHF
clone_size: many; j_call: TRBJ1-2; v_call: TRBV20-1; d_call: NA; cdr3_nt: TGCAGTGCTAGGACGGGAAAGGGGGTGTTAGGCTACACCTTC; cdr3_aa: CSARTGKGVLGYTF
clone_size: NA; j_call: TRBJ2-5; v_call: TRBV20-1; d_call: NA; cdr3_nt: TGCAGTGTCACTGGACTGAGCCAAGAGACCCAGTACTTC; cdr3_aa: CSVTGLSQETQYF
clone_size: NA; j_call: TRBJ1-5; v_call: TRBV6-5; d_call: TRBD1; cdr3_nt: TGTGCCAGCAGTTCCTCCGGGACAGGGAATCAGCCCCAGCATTTT; cdr3_aa: CASSSSGTGNQPQHF
clone_size: NA; j_call: TRBJ1-1; v_call: TRBV6-2/TRBV6-3; d_call: NA; cdr3_nt: TGTGCCAGCAGTAAGGAGGACCGAACTGAAGCTTTCTTT; cdr3_aa: CASSKEDRTEAFF
clone_size: NA; j_call: TRBJ2-3; v_call: TRBV5-1; d_call: TRBD2; cdr3_nt: TGCGCCAGCAGCCGCGTCGGGCTAGCGGGGAGCACAGATACGCAGTATTTT; cdr3_aa: CASSRVGLAGSTDTQYF
clone_size: many; j_call: TRBJ1-2; v_call: TRBV29-1; d_call: NA; cdr3_nt: TGCAGCGTTCGCGAGGCCACTCACTATGGCTACACCTTC; cdr3_aa: CSVREATHYGYTF
clone_size: few; j_call: TRBJ1-1; v_call: TRBV7-2; d_call: NA; cdr3_nt: TGTGCCAGCAGCCCAGACCCTTATAGAGAAGCTTTCTTT; cdr3_aa: CASSPDPYREAFF
clone_size: many; j_call: TRBJ2-5; v_call: TRBV5-6; d_call: NA; cdr3_nt: TGTGCCAGCAGCTCCGGGGGAGGAGAGACCCAGTACTTC; cdr3_aa: CASSSGGGETQYF
clone_size: NA; j_call: TRBJ1-1; v_call: TRBV12-3/TRBV12-4; d_call: NA; cdr3_nt: TGTGCCAGCAGTTTGGAGGCTAGGAACACTGAAGCTTTCTTT; cdr3_aa: CASSLEARNTEAFF
clone_size: few; j_call: TRBJ2-1; v_call: TRBV27; d_call: NA; cdr3_nt: TGTGCCAGCAGTCTCCGGACATTGCGGGCTGAGCAGTTCTTC; cdr3_aa: CASSLRTLRAEQFF
clone_size: NA; j_call: TRBJ1-5; v_call: TRBV27; d_call: NA; cdr3_nt: TGTGCCAGCAGTTTACGTAAGGGGGATCAGCCCCAGCATTTT; cdr3_aa: CASSLRKGDQPQHF
clone_size: once; j_call: TRBJ1-5; v_call: TRBV6-1; d_call: NA; cdr3_nt: TGTGCCAGCGGGGCGGATAGCAATCAGCCCCAGCATTTT; cdr3_aa: CASGADSNQPQHF
clone_size: few; j_call: TRBJ2-3; v_call: TRBV7-2; d_call: NA; cdr3_nt: TGTGCCAGCAGCATGGGACGCACAGATACGCAGTATTTT; cdr3_aa: CASSMGRTDTQYF
clone_size: NA; j_call: TRBJ2-7; v_call: TRBV12-3/TRBV12-4; d_call: TRBD2; cdr3_nt: TGTGCCAGCAGTTTATTGGCGGGGGGAGACGAGCAGTACTTC; cdr3_aa: CASSLLAGGDEQYF
clone_size: NA; j_call: TRBJ2-5; v_call: TRBV6-6; d_call: NA; cdr3_nt: TGTGCCAGCGTTAGCTGGCCAGTAGAGACCCAGTACTTC; cdr3_aa: CASVSWPVETQYF
clone_size: NA; j_call: TRBJ1-1; v_call: TRBV29-1; d_call: TRBD1; cdr3_nt: TGCAGCGTTTTGCCCCAGGGGGGAATAACTGAAGCTTTCTTT; cdr3_aa: CSVLPQGGITEAFF
clone_size: few; j_call: TRBJ2-1; v_call: TRBV7-2; d_call: NA; cdr3_nt: TGTGCCAGCAGCCCCATGGGGAGGGGGGGCGCCTACAATGAGCAGTTCTTC; cdr3_aa: CASSPMGRGGAYNEQFF
clone_size: few; j_call: TRBJ2-5; v_call: TRBV24-1; d_call: NA; cdr3_nt: TGTGCCACCAGTGATTTGGAGACCCAGTACTTC; cdr3_aa: CATSDLETQYF
clone_size: NA; j_call: TRBJ1-2; v_call: TRBV7-2; d_call: NA; cdr3_nt: TGTGCCAGCAGCTCCCCCCGACGGCAAAGCGGCGGCTACACCTTC; cdr3_aa: CASSSPRRQSGGYTF